These 25 T cell receptor beta chains came from one sample sequenced in a study of identical twins. TCRdb itself ran the 5' RACE reads through MiXCR, one entry per CDR3 protein. Counted here are approximately 210,000 distinct CDR3 sequences, around 6.5% occurring once; the ten biggest clones make up less than 15%. The same data also went into a second study, on T cells expressing NK-cell markers.

Source material: CD8+ T cells sorted from blood. The origin of the receptors is a woman in her late teens or twenties in good health.

This clonotype showed up many times. At one end the junction does not follow the germline gene, possibly because of a read error. The CDR3 loop is CASSSSNAPLHF. In nucleotides, the CDR3 is TGTGCCAGCAGCTCATCTAATGCACCCCTCCACTTT. The gene calls are TRBV5-6 and TRBJ1-6; D ambiguous. The CDR3 is made up of 12 amino acids. Germline V gives CDR1 SGHDT, CDR2 YYEEEE.

This clonotype appeared a few times. The chain recombines TRBV20-1 with TRBJ2-1; TRBD2 agrees at 12 bases. After removal of 1 base from V and 0 bases from J, the junction contained 4 bases not matched to a gene. The CDR3 has 17 residues. The germline V gene has CDR1 DFQATT and CDR2 SNEGSKA (reference sequence). The CDR3 here is CSARGLAGVVSYNEQFF. CDR3 sequence (DNA): TGCAGTGCTAGAGGACTAGCGGGAGTAGTCTCCTACAATGAGCAGTTCTTC.

This clonotype was seen a few times. J is TRBJ1-2 and V is TRBV29-1; tentative D call: TRBD1 (5 bases). The length of the CDR3 is 12 residues. The V and J ends lost 3 bases and 13 bases respectively, with 18 bases between them. CDR1 and CDR2 from the germline V gene are SQVTM and ANQGSEA. Here the CDR3 reads CSVDKGPREITF. The CDR3, as DNA: TGCAGCGTTGATAAGGGGCCTAGGGAGATCACCTTC. Combining the CDR3 with reference TRBV29-1 and TRBJ1-2 gives the whole variable domain SAVISQKPSRDICQRGTSLTIQCQVDSQVTMMFWYRQQPGQSLTLIATANQGSEATYESGFVIDKFPISRPNLTFSTLTVSNMSPEDSSIYLCSVDKGPREITFGSGTRLTVV.

The CDR3 DNA is TGTGCCAGCAGCTATTCAGGGAATCCCCAGCATTTT. This encodes CASSYSGNPQHF. The chain is built from TRBV5-6 and TRBJ1-5; D is possibly TRBD1 (5 bases). The CDR3 is made up of 12 amino acids. CDR1 SGHDT and CDR2 YYEEEE come from the germline V gene. Trimming shortened V by 3 bases and J by 10 bases, and 11 bases separated the two germline ends.

This clonotype was picked up a small number of times. The V call is TRBV7-9, the J call TRBJ2-2; no clear D gene. CDR3 size: 14 residues. Germline CDR1 reads SEHNR; CDR2 reads FQNEAQ (reference sequence). The V end was cut by 1 base, the J end by 4 bases, with 7 bases between. The CDR3 bases are TGTGCCAGCAGCTTAGATAGGTCCACCGGGGAGCTGTTTTTT. Protein: CASSLDRSTGELFF.

In this sample, this clonotype turned up many times. CDR3 in amino acids: CASSLVIRSDEQFF. CDR3 DNA: TGCGCCAGCAGCTTGGTGATTCGGTCGGATGAGCAGTTCTTC. V usage is TRBV5-1 and J usage is TRBJ2-1; D call uncertain. The germline gives CDR1 SGHRS, CDR2 YFSETQ. The CDR3 is 14 amino acids. V lost 0 bases and J 8 bases, leaving 12 bases between the germline ends.

This clonotype was seen only a few times. The CDR3 DNA is TGTGCCAGCAGCGCAGGCCCTTCCTACGAAAAACTGTTTTTT. Its translation: CASSAGPSYEKLFF. The chain employs TRBV11-2 and TRBJ1-4; the D is unclear. The ends were cut back, 5 bases at V and 8 bases at J, with 15 bases in the middle. This CDR3 has 14 residues. Germline V gene sequence: CDR1 SGHAT, CDR2 FQNNGV.

V usage is TRBV12-3 or TRBV12-4 and J usage is TRBJ2-1; D gene unclear. V was shortened by 7 bases and J by 1 base, with 8 bases between the two germline ends. This CDR3 region has 13 residues. CDR3 DNA: TGTGCCAGCACCCCCAATTCCTACAATGAGCAGTTCTTC. Its protein is CASTPNSYNEQFF.

This chain joins TRBV11-2 and TRBJ2-7, with 8 bases identical to TRBD2. Losses at the gene ends were 0 bases for V and 1 base for J; bases not matched to a gene: 5. This CDR3 comprises 16 residues. Germline CDR1 reads SGHAT; CDR2 reads FQNNGV. CDR3 nucleotides: TGTGCCAGCAGCTTAGACCCAAGCGGGAGTTCCTACGAGCAGTACTTC. Translation: CASSLDPSGSSYEQYF.

The chain recombines TRBV3-1 with TRBJ1-4; D is perhaps TRBD1 (5 bases). V lost 2 bases, J lost 5 bases, and 15 bases lay in between. Germline assignment: CDR1 LGHDT and CDR2 YNNKEL (reference sequence). The CDR3 is 16 amino acids. CDR3 in amino acids: CASSQRWGGLNEKLFF. CDR3 nucleotide sequence: TGTGCCAGCAGCCAACGGTGGGGGGGACTGAATGAAAAACTGTTTTTT.

This clonotype has at least ten counts. This sequence joins TRBV29-1 and TRBJ1-2; D is undetermined. Germline CDR1 is SQVTM and CDR2 is ANQGSEA. V lost 0 bases and J 11 bases, leaving 10 bases between the germline ends. The CDR3 length is 11 residues. CDR3 loop: CSVEEEVRYTF. In DNA, the CDR3 is TGCAGCGTTGAAGAGGAAGTCAGGTACACCTTC.

The chain couples TRBV7-6 to TRBJ2-1; the D is unclear. CDR1 and CDR2 (germline): SGHVS, FNYEAQ. Between the trimmed V and J ends, which lost 0 bases and 2 bases, there was a span of 14 bases. This CDR3 is 17 amino acids long. In nucleotides, the CDR3 is TGTGCCAGCAGCTTAGCGCCCCTAGGTGGGGCCTACAATGAGCAGTTCTTC. Its protein product is CASSLAPLGGAYNEQFF.

This clonotype was counted only a few times. The J gene is TRBJ2-1, the V gene TRBV24-1; tentative D call: TRBD2 (6 bases). This CDR3 contains 15 residues. From germline, CDR1 is KGHDR and CDR2 SFDVKD. V gave up 6 bases and J gave up 1 base, with 12 bases separating them. CDR3 sequence reads: CATSQVGGSYNEQFF. CDR3 nucleotide sequence: TGTGCCACCAGTCAAGTAGGAGGGTCCTACAATGAGCAGTTCTTC.

This clonotype was counted at least ten times. The V and J genes are TRBV11-2 and TRBJ1-2; unclear D gene. V shed 4 bases and J shed 3 bases, with 9 bases lying between them. CDR1 SGHAT and CDR2 FQNNGV come from the germline V gene. The CDR3 runs 13 residues. The CDR3 sequence: CASSSTGDYGYTF. In DNA form, the CDR3 reads TGTGCCAGCAGCTCTACCGGGGACTATGGCTACACCTTC.

The chain links TRBV27 to TRBJ1-1, with D tentatively TRBD1 (5 bases). Trimming stripped 5 bases from V and 5 bases from J, with 18 bases between. The CDR3 spans 15 residues. CDR1 and CDR2 (germline): MNHEY, SMNVEV (reference sequence). The chain's CDR3 is CASSLGVGLGTEAFF. The DNA for the CDR3 is TGTGCCAGCAGTCTAGGTGTGGGGCTGGGGACTGAAGCTTTCTTT.

This clonotype is a singleton in its sample. This may be a read error, as it is one base from a much larger clone. The chain joins TRBV11-2 to TRBJ1-1; D not resolved. CDR1 is SGHAT and CDR2 is FQNNGV in the germline V gene. Trimming shortened V by 6 bases and J by 0 bases, and 5 bases separated the two germline ends. CDR3 length equals 12 residues. CDR3 DNA sequence: TGTGCCAGCAGGGTAGTGAACACTGAAGCTTTCTTT. As protein: CASRVVNTEAFF. The full variable domain, in which reference TRBV11-2 and TRBJ1-1 provide the parts outside the CDR3, is EAGVAQSPRYKIIEKRQSVAFWCNPISGHATLYWYQQILGQGPKLLIQFQNNGVVDDSQLPKDRFSAERLKGVDSTLKIQPAKLEDSAVYLCASRVVNTEAFFGQGTRLTVV.

The rearrangement joins TRBV9 to TRBJ2-1; unclear D gene. This CDR3 is 13 amino acids long. The ends were cut back, 0 bases at V and 8 bases at J, with 9 bases in the middle. Germline CDR1 reads SGDLS; CDR2 reads YYNGEE. CDR3 residues: CASSVATNYEQFF. The CDR3 coding sequence is TGTGCCAGCAGCGTAGCAACAAACTATGAGCAGTTCTTC.

Many counts were recorded for this clonotype. The chain carries TRBV12-3 or TRBV12-4 and TRBJ2-3; weak D call: TRBD2 (5 bases). This CDR3 is built from 15 residues. The V gene lost 3 bases and the J gene lost 4 bases, with 14 bases spanning the gap. In nucleotides, the CDR3 is TGTGCCAGCAGTTTCAATGCGGGTCAGCCAGATACGCAGTATTTT. Translated, it gives CASSFNAGQPDTQYF.

Many counts were recorded for this clonotype. The J gene is TRBJ2-1, the V gene TRBV12-3 or TRBV12-4, with 10 bases aligning to TRBD2. With V trimmed by 4 bases and J by 2 bases, 5 bases remained unmatched. The CDR3 length is 16 residues. The CDR3 bases are TGTGCCAGCAGTTCGGGACTAGCGATGACCTACAATGAGCAGTTCTTC. It is translated as CASSSGLAMTYNEQFF.

This clonotype has more than one count but fewer than ten. The J gene is TRBJ1-1, the V gene TRBV5-1; possibly TRBD1 for D (5 bases). Germline CDR1 reads SGHRS; CDR2 reads YFSETQ. This CDR3 contains 14 residues. Trimming shortened V by 4 bases and J by 1 base, and 11 bases separated the two germline ends. CDR3 in amino acids: CASSRDGPNTEAFF. In nucleotides, the CDR3 is TGCGCCAGCAGCAGGGACGGTCCGAACACTGAAGCTTTCTTT.

V and J are TRBV7-8 and TRBJ2-2, with a tentative D call TRBD1 (6 bases). V was cut by 5 bases and J by 6 bases, with 16 bases left in between. CDR1 and CDR2 (germline): SGHVS, FQNEAQ. This CDR3 is 15 amino acids long. In DNA form, the CDR3 reads TGTGCCAGCAGCATTGTTGGGGGCTCGGCCGGGGAGCTGTTTTTT. Translation: CASSIVGGSAGELFF.

This chain connects TRBV9 to TRBJ2-2, with D possibly being TRBD1 or TRBD2 (5 bases each). The CDR3 extends over 16 amino acids. V was pared by 3 bases and J by 4 bases, with 16 bases between. Germline CDR1 is SGDLS and CDR2 is YYNGEE. The CDR3 DNA reads as TGTGCCAGCAGCGCTGAAGGGACCGGAGGCACCGGGGAGCTGTTTTTT. Translation gives CASSAEGTGGTGELFF.

Many counts were recorded for this clonotype. The chain carries TRBV4-3 and TRBJ2-4, with 10 bases aligning to TRBD2. The V and J ends lost 1 base and 0 bases, in that order; junction bases with no gene match: 3. The CDR3 sequence is 17 residues long. Germline V gene lookup returns CDR1 LGHNA and CDR2 YSLEER. The CDR3, as DNA: TGCGCCAGCAGCCAAGGACTAGCGGGCTTAGCCAAAAACATTCAGTACTTC. Its protein product is CASSQGLAGLAKNIQYF.

The V gene is TRBV9, the J gene TRBJ2-3, with 7 nucleotides matching TRBD2. This CDR3 is 16 amino acids long. V shed 3 bases, J shed 2 bases, and the junction held 9 bases outside the gene matches. Looked up from germline, CDR1 is SGDLS and CDR2 is YYNGEE. CDR3 bases: TGTGCCAGCAGCGCTCCACCGGGAGGAGTCACAGATACGCAGTATTTT. Protein: CASSAPPGGVTDTQYF.

The genes are TRBV6-5 and TRBJ2-5; 7 nucleotides line up with TRBD1. CDR1 is MNHEY and CDR2 is SVGAGI in the germline V gene. The CDR3 covers 14 residues. The junction had 3 bases not matched to a gene; V was cut back by 2 bases and J by 3 bases. The CDR3, as DNA: TGTGCCAGCAGTTACACTGGACAGGAAGAGACCCAGTACTTC. Amino acid sequence: CASSYTGQEETQYF.